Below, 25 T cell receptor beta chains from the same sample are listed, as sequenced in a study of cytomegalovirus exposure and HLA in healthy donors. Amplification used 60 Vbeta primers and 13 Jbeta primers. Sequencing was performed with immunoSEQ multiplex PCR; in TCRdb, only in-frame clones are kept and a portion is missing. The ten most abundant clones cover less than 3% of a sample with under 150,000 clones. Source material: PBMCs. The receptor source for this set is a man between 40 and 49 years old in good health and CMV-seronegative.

DNA of the CDR3: TGTGCCAGCACCGGTGACGGAGGCTATGGCTACACCTTC. Residues: CASTGDGGYGYTF. The chain recombines TRBV2 with TRBJ1-2; D is uncertain. The CDR3 length is 13 residues. V was trimmed by 7 bases and J by 4 bases, leaving 13 bases between them. Germline CDR1 reads SNHLY; CDR2 reads FYNNEI. The entire variable domain, with the rest obtained from reference TRBV2 and TRBJ1-2, is as follows: EPEVTQTPSHQVTQMGQEVILRCVPISNHLYFYWYRQILGQKVEFLVSFYNNEISEKSEIFDDQFSVERPDGSNFTLKIRSTKLEDSAMYFCASTGDGGYGYTFGSGTRLTVV.

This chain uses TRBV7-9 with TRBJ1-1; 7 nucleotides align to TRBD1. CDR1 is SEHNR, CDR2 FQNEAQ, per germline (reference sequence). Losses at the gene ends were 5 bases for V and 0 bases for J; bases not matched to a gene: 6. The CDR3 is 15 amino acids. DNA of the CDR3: TGTGCCAGCAGCCCGAGACAGGGTTTGAACACTGAAGCTTTCTTT. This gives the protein CASSPRQGLNTEAFF.

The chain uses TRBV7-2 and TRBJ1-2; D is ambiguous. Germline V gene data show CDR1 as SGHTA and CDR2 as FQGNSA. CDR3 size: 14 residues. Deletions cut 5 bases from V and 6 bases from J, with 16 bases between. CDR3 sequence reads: CASSRPRGGHGYTF. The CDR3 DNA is TGTGCCAGCAGCAGACCACGGGGAGGGCATGGCTACACCTTC.

For the CDR3, the DNA is TGCGCCAGCAGCCGACTGGGCTACGAGCAGTACTTC. Translating gives CASSRLGYEQYF. The rearrangement links TRBV4-1 to TRBJ2-7; no firm D call. Germline V gene sequence: CDR1 MGHRA, CDR2 YSYEKL. Between the trimmed V and J ends, which lost 4 bases and 3 bases, there was a span of 7 bases. CDR3 length: 12 amino acids.

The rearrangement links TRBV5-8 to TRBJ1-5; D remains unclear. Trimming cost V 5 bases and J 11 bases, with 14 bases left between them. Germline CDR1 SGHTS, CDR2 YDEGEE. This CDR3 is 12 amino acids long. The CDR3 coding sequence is TGTGCCAGCAGGGCGGGAGCCCCAGCCCAGCATTTT. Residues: CASRAGAPAQHF. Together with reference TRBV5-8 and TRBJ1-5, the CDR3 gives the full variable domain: EAGVTQSPTHLIKTRGQQATLRCSPISGHTSVYWYQQALGLGLQFLLWYDEGEERNRGNFPPRFSGRQFPNYSSELNVNALELEDSALYLCASRAGAPAQHFGDGTRLSIL.

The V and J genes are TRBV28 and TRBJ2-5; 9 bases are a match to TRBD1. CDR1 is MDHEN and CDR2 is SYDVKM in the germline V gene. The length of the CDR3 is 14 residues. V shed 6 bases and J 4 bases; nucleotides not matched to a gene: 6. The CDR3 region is CASSDTGGLETQYF. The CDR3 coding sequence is TGTGCCAGCAGCGACACAGGGGGCCTAGAGACCCAGTACTTC.

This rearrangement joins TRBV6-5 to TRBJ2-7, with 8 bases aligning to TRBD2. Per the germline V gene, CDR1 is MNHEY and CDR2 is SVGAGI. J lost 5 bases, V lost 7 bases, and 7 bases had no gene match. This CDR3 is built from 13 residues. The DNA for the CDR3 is TGTGCCAGCACCGGGAGGGCGGAGAACGAGCAGTACTTC. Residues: CASTGRAENEQYF.

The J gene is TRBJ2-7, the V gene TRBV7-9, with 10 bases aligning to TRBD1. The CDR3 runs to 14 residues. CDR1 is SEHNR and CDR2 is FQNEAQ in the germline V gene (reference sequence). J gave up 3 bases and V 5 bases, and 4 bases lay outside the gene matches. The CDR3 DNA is TGTGCCAGCAGCCCCCGGACAGGGGGCTACGAGCAGTACTTC. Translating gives CASSPRTGGYEQYF.

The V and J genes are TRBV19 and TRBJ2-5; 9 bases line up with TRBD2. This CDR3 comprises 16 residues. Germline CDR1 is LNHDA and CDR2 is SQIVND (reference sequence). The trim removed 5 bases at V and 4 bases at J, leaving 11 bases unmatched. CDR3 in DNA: TGTGCCAGTAGTCCGACTAGCGGCTTGGTCGGAGAGACCCAGTACTTC. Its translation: CASSPTSGLVGETQYF.

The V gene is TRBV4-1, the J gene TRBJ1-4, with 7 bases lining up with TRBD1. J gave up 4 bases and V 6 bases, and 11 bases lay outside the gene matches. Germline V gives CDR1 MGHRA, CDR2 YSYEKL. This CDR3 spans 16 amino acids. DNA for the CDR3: TGCGCCAGCAGGTGGATAACGGGACAGCTTAATGAAAAACTGTTTTTT. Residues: CASRWITGQLNEKLFF.

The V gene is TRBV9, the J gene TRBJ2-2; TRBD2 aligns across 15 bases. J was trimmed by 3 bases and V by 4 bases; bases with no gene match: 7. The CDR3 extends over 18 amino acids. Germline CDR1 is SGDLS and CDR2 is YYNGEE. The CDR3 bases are TGTGCCAGCAGCTCCGGGACTAGCGGGGGGCGTGACACCGGGGAGCTGTTTTTT. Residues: CASSSGTSGGRDTGELFF.

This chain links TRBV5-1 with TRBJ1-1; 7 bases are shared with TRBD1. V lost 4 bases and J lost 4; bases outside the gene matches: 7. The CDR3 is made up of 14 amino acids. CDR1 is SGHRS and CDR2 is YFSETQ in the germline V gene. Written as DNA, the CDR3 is TGCGCCAGCAGCCCTTCAGGGGGAACCACTGAAGCTTTCTTT. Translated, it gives CASSPSGGTTEAFF. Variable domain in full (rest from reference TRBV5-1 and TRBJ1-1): KAGVTQTPRYLIKTRGQQVTLSCSPISGHRSVSWYQQTPGQGLQFLFEYFSETQRNKGNFPGRFSGRQFSNSRSEMNVSTLELGDSALYLCASSPSGGTTEAFFGQGTRLTVV.

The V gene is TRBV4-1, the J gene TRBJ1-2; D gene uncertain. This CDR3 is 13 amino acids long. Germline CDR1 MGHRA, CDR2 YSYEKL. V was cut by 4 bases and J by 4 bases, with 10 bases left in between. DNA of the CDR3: TGCGCCAGCAGCCTACAGCTGCTCTATGGCTACACCTTC. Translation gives CASSLQLLYGYTF.

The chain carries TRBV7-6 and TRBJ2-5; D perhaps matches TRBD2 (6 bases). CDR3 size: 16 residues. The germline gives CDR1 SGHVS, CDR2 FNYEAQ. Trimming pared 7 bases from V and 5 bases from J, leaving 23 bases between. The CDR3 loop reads CASNQRYLASGETQYF. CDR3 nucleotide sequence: TGTGCCAGCAACCAGCGGTACCTAGCGTCGGGGGAGACCCAGTACTTC.

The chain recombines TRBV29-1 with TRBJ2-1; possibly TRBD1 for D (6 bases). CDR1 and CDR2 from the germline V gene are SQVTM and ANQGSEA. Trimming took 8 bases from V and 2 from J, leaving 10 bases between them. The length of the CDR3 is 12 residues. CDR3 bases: TGCAGCTCCCGGACAGCCTACAATGAGCAGTTCTTC. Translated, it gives CSSRTAYNEQFF.

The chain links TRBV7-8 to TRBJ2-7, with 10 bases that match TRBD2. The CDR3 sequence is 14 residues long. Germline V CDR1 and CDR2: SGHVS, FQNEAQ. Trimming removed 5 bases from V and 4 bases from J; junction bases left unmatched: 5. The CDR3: CASSKRGGEYEQYF. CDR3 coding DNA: TGTGCCAGCAGCAAGCGGGGGGGCGAATACGAGCAGTACTTC. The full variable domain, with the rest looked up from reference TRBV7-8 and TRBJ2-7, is GAGVSQSPRYKVAKRGQDVALRCDPISGHVSLFWYQQALGQGPEFLTYFQNEAQLDKSGLPSDRFFAERPEGSVSTLKIQRTQQEDSAVYLCASSKRGGEYEQYFGPGTRLTVT.

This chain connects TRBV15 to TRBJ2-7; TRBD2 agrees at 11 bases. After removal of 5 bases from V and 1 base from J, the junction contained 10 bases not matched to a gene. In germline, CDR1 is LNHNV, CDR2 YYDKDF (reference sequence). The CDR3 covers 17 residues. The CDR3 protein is CATSSNRLAGMSYEQYF. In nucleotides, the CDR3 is TGTGCCACCAGCTCAAATCGACTAGCGGGGATGTCCTACGAGCAGTACTTC.

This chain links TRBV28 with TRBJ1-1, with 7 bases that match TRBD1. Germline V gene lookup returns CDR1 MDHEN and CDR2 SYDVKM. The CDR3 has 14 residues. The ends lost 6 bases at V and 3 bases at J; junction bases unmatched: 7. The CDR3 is CASREQGRYTEAFF. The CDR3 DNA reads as TGTGCCAGCAGAGAACAGGGGCGGTACACTGAAGCTTTCTTT.

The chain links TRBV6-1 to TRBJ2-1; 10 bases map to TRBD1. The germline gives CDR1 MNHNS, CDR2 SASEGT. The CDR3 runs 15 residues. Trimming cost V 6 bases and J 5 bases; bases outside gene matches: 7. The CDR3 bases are TGTGCCAGCAGCGTCCTTGACAGGGGGCACAATGAGCAGTTCTTC. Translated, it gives CASSVLDRGHNEQFF.

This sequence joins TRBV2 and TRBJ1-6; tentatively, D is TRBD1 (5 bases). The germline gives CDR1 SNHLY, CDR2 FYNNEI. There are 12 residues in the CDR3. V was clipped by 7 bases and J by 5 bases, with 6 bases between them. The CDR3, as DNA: TGTGCCAGCAAGACAGATAATTCACCCCTCCACTTT. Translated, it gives CASKTDNSPLHF.

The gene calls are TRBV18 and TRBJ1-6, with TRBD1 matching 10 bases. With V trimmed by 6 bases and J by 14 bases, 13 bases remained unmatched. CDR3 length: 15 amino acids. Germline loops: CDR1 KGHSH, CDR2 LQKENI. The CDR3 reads CASSEGTGAFWALHF. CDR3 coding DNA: TGTGCCAGCTCGGAGGGGACAGGGGCTTTTTGGGCCCTCCACTTT.

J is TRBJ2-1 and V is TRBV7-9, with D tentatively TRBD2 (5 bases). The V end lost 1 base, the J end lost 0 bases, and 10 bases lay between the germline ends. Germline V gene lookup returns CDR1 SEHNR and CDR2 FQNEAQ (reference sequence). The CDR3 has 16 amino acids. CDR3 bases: TGTGCCAGCAGCTTAGATCCGGGGAGCTCCTACAATGAGCAGTTCTTC. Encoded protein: CASSLDPGSSYNEQFF.

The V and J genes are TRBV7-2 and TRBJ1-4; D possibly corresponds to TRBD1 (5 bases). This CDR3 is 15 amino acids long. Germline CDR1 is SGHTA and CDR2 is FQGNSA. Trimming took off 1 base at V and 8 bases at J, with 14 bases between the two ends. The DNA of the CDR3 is TGTGCCAGCAGCTTAGGGGCAGGGTTGGACGAAAAACTGTTTTTT. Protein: CASSLGAGLDEKLFF.

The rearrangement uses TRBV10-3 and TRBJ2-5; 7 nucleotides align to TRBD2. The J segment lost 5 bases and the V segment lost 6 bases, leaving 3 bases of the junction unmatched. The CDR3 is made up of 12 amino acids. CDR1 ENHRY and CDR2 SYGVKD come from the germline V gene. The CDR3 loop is CAIRLADETQYF. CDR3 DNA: TGTGCCATCAGGCTAGCGGACGAGACCCAGTACTTC.

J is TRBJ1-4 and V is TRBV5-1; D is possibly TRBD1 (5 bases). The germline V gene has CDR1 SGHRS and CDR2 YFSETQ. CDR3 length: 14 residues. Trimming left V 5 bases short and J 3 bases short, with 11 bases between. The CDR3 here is CASRWGGANEKLFF. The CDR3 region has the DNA TGCGCCAGCAGATGGGGGGGTGCTAATGAAAAACTGTTTTTT. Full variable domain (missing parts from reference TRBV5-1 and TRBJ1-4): KAGVTQTPRYLIKTRGQQVTLSCSPISGHRSVSWYQQTPGQGLQFLFEYFSETQRNKGNFPGRFSGRQFSNSRSEMNVSTLELGDSALYLCASRWGGANEKLFFGSGTQLSVL.